This is a list of T cell receptor beta chains from one sample in a study of response to subunit inactivated influenza vaccine. MiXCR was run by TCRdb on the RT-PCR reads, yielding one entry per CDR3 protein. In the table there are some 520,000 distinct CDR3 sequences, approximately 15% of which are singletons. The sequences come from CD4+ T cells sorted from PBMCs, collected less than 25 months after vaccination. Receptors originate from a man between 50 and 75 years old who received an inactivated influenza vaccine. Each CDR3 is given with its conserved first and last residue. A D gene is named only where the DNA matches it firmly. Rows give clone size only sometimes, using once, few, many, or a class for an expanded clone.

>TRBD1|many|TRBV7-2|TRBJ2-7
TGTGCCAGCAGCTTAACGGGGACAGGGGGCGGGGAGCAGTACTTC
CASSLTGTGGGEQYF
>-|-|TRBV5-1|TRBJ2-1
TGCGCCAGCAGTAATGATGGTTACAATGAGCAGTTCTTC
CASSNDGYNEQFF
>TRBD1|few|TRBV27|TRBJ1-2
TGTGCCAGCAGATATCTGGACAGGGGTACTGGGGGCTACACCTTC
CASRYLDRGTGGYTF
>-|few|TRBV20-1|TRBJ1-5
TGCAGTGCAAAGGACAAAAAAAACTATAGCAATCAGCCCCAGCATTTT
CSAKDKKNYSNQPQHF
>TRBD2|-|TRBV20-1|TRBJ2-7
TGCAGTGCTAGAAGGACTAGCGGGATTCCCGAGCAGTACTTC
CSARRTSGIPEQYF
>TRBD1|many|TRBV6-2/TRBV6-3|TRBJ1-5
TGTGCCAGCAGCCCACCGACAGGGGAGGGAAGCAATCAGCCCCAGCATTTT
CASSPPTGEGSNQPQHF
>-|-|TRBV4-3|TRBJ2-3
TGCGCCAGCAGCCCCCAGGTGGGCCTAGTGCCTTCGGATACGCAGTATTTT
CASSPQVGLVPSDTQYF
>-|-|TRBV30|TRBJ1-4
TGTGCCGCGCCGGGGGGAATTAATGAAAAACTGTTTTTT
CAAPGGINEKLFF
>-|many|TRBV12-3/TRBV12-4|TRBJ2-4
TGTGCCAGCAGTTTAGCGGGACTAGCCAAAAACATTCAGTACTTC
CASSLAGLAKNIQYF
>TRBD2|-|TRBV12-3/TRBV12-4|TRBJ2-1
TGTGCCAGCAGTTTTTGGCGGGGGGTCGAGAATGAGCAGTTCTTC
CASSFWRGVENEQFF
>TRBD1|-|TRBV7-2|TRBJ1-4
TGTGCCAGCAGCTCCCGGGACAGGGTCGGAATTTTGTTTTTT
CASSSRDRVGILFF
>-|-|TRBV21-1|TRBJ2-1
TGTGCCAGCAGCAAAGGTCAGGTCAATGAGCAGTTCTTC
CASSKGQVNEQFF
>TRBD2|few|TRBV7-2|TRBJ2-5
TGTGCCTCCTGCCCTGGCGGGGGTTTTCAAGAGACCCAGTACTTC
CASCPGGGFQETQYF
>TRBD1|few|TRBV12-3/TRBV12-4|TRBJ2-7
TGTGCCAGCAACCGGGACAGGGCTGACGAGCAGTACTTC
CASNRDRADEQYF
>TRBD1|few|TRBV3-1|TRBJ1-1
TGTGCCAGCAGCCACTCGACAGGGCGGCCTGAAGCTTTCTTT
CASSHSTGRPEAFF
>-|-|TRBV4-3|TRBJ1-4
TGCGCCAGCAGCCAAGATGAAGGGAGTTGGGAAAAACTGTTTTTT
CASSQDEGSWEKLFF
>-|few|TRBV20-1|TRBJ2-5
TGCAGTGCTACCCGATGGGGCGCGGGGACACAAGAGACCCAGTACTTC
CSATRWGAGTQETQYF
>-|once|TRBV20-1|TRBJ2-3
TGCAGTGCTATACGAGGGGCTCAAGATACGCAGTATTTT
CSAIRGAQDTQYF
>TRBD2|few|TRBV9|TRBJ2-1
TGTGCCAGCAGCCAGACTAGCGGGGATTACAATGAGCAGTTCTTC
CASSQTSGDYNEQFF
>-|-|TRBV7-2|TRBJ2-3
TGTGCCAGCAGCTTAAGGGCCAACACAGATACGCAGTATTTT
CASSLRANTDTQYF
>-|few|TRBV20-1|TRBJ2-7
TGCAGTGCTAGGAGGGACACGTCCTACGAGCAGTACTTC
CSARRDTSYEQYF
>-|few|TRBV5-1|TRBJ2-7
TGCGCCAGCAGCCCGAACAGGGCCGAGCAGTACTTC
CASSPNRAEQYF
>-|few|TRBV20-1|TRBJ2-3
TGCAGTGCTCCCCGCAGGGGGGGCACAGATACGCAGTATTTT
CSAPRRGGTDTQYF
>-|-|TRBV6-2/TRBV6-3|TRBJ2-7
TGTGCCAGCAGGCAGTACGGGAGTACCTTCGAGCAGTACTTC
CASRQYGSTFEQYF
>-|-|TRBV7-2|TRBJ2-5
TGTGCCAGCAGCTTAGCGGGAGCGGCGAAGACCCAGTACTTC
CASSLAGAAKTQYF
>-|few|TRBV6-1|TRBJ2-3
TGTGCCAGTCTCCCCCGGGGCCGTCGGGATACGCAGTATTTT
CASLPRGRRDTQYF
>TRBD1|-|TRBV5-1|TRBJ2-1
TGCGCCAGCAGCTTGGAACAGGGGGCAGTGGATGAGCAGTTCTTC
CASSLEQGAVDEQFF
>TRBD1|-|TRBV6-1|TRBJ2-7
TGTGCCAGCAGGGGGGACAGCGAAAACTACGAGCAGTACTTC
CASRGDSENYEQYF
>TRBD1|once|TRBV7-9|TRBJ2-5
TGTGCCAGCAGCCCAGTGGGACAGTCCCAAGAGACCCAGTACTTC
CASSPVGQSQETQYF
>-|few|TRBV10-3|TRBJ1-3
TGTGCCATCAGTGAGTCCGTAGAAACCACCATATATTTT
CAISESVETTIYF
>TRBD1|few|TRBV20-1|TRBJ2-7
TGCAGTGCTACGGGGGACAGGGGGGCCTACGAGCAGTACTTC
CSATGDRGAYEQYF
>-|-|TRBV15|TRBJ2-5
TGTGCCACCAGCAGAGGACTCCAAGAGACCCAGTACTTC
CATSRGLQETQYF
>-|-|TRBV7-8|TRBJ1-2
TGTGCCAGCAGTCAAGGGGGGGGCAGGGACTATGGCTACACCTTC
CASSQGGGRDYGYTF
>TRBD2|-|TRBV4-3|TRBJ2-1
TGCGCCAGCAGCCAAGAGTCGGGAGGGCGGGCTGAGCAGTTCTTC
CASSQESGGRAEQFF
>TRBD2|-|TRBV5-1|TRBJ2-5
TGCGCCAGCAGAGGGGTCCCGGGACTAGCGGGAGTAAGAGAGACCCAGTACTTC
CASRGVPGLAGVRETQYF
>TRBD2|-|TRBV20-1|TRBJ2-7
TGCAGTGCCTATGAGACTAGCGGGAGCTACGAGCAGTACTTC
CSAYETSGSYEQYF
>-|few|TRBV6-1|TRBJ1-2
TGTGCCAGCAGTGGACAGGATGGCGGCGGTGGCTACACCTTC
CASSGQDGGGGYTF
>-|many|TRBV5-1|TRBJ1-1
TGTGCCAGCAGTTTGGACACTGAAGCTTTCTTT
CASSLDTEAFF
>TRBD2|-|TRBV6-1|TRBJ2-3
TGTGCCAGCAGCCCGGGAGGAGCGGGAGTGACAGATACGCAGTATTTT
CASSPGGAGVTDTQYF
>TRBD2|few|TRBV9|TRBJ2-2
TGTGCCAGCAGCGTACAAGCGGGAGATTTGGGGGAGCTGTTTTTT
CASSVQAGDLGELFF
>-|few|TRBV7-9|TRBJ2-7
TGTGCCAGCAGCGGATTCTCGGAGCAGTACTTC
CASSGFSEQYF
>TRBD1|-|TRBV20-1|TRBJ2-1
TGCAGTGCTAGAGACCCGGGACAGGGACTATACAATGAGCAGTTCTTC
CSARDPGQGLYNEQFF
>TRBD2|-|TRBV7-9|TRBJ2-2
TGTGCCAGCAGGCTTGGGGGGGACACCGGGGAGCTGTTTTTT
CASRLGGDTGELFF
>TRBD2|-|TRBV4-1|TRBJ2-1
TGCGCCAGCAGTCAAGGGCGGGAGGATGAGCAGTTCTTC
CASSQGREDEQFF
>-|many|TRBV29-1|TRBJ2-5
TGCAGCGTCCAGCCGGGGATGGAGACCCAGTACTTC
CSVQPGMETQYF
>-|-|TRBV28|TRBJ1-2
TGTGCCAGCAGTACCCTCTCGGTGGCTCGCTATGGCTACACCTTC
CASSTLSVARYGYTF
>-|many|TRBV27|TRBJ2-3
TGTGCCAGCAGTCCTTTTGGCGTCACTAGCACAGATACGCAGTATTTT
CASSPFGVTSTDTQYF
>-|-|TRBV4-3|TRBJ1-6
TGCGCCAGCAGCCAAGAAAGCAGGCCATATAATTCACCCCTCCACTTT
CASSQESRPYNSPLHF
>TRBD2|many|TRBV12-3/TRBV12-4|TRBJ2-1
TGTGCCAGCAGTCCTAGCGGGAGGGGGGCTGAGCAGTTCTTC
CASSPSGRGAEQFF
>TRBD1|few|TRBV6-1|TRBJ2-3
TGTGCCAGCAGGACAGGGGGCATCGATACGCAGTATTTT
CASRTGGIDTQYF
>TRBD1|-|TRBV29-1|TRBJ2-3
TGCAGCGTGGGGACAGGGATGGCAGATACGCAGTATTTT
CSVGTGMADTQYF
>-|-|TRBV29-1|TRBJ2-7
TGCAGCGTTGGGCGGGACTCCGAGCAGTACTTC
CSVGRDSEQYF
>-|many|TRBV14|TRBJ2-3
TGTGCCAGCAGCGATAGCGCGAGCACAGATACGCAGTATTTT
CASSDSASTDTQYF
>-|-|TRBV29-1|TRBJ2-2
TGCAGCGTTGGGGGAGGACAGAACACCGGGGAGCTGTTTTTT
CSVGGGQNTGELFF
>-|few|TRBV9|TRBJ1-1
TGTGCCAGCAGCCCGGGTGGACGGGGAACTGAAGCTTTCTTT
CASSPGGRGTEAFF
>TRBD1|few|TRBV10-3|TRBJ2-7
TGTGCCATCAGGCCCGGGGACAGGGGTCCCTACGAGCAGTACTTC
CAIRPGDRGPYEQYF
>-|few|TRBV20-1|TRBJ1-2
TGCAGTGCTAGAGATTGGGGTGGCAACTATGGCTACACCTTC
CSARDWGGNYGYTF
>-|-|TRBV21-1|TRBJ2-7
TGTGCCAGCAGCCGCCGAGGGGGAGACGAGCAGTACTTC
CASSRRGGDEQYF
>-|few|TRBV3-1|TRBJ2-1
TGTGCCAGCAGCCAAGGCATATACAATGAGCAGTTCTTC
CASSQGIYNEQFF
>TRBD1|-|TRBV20-1|TRBJ2-2
TGCAGTGCTAGGGGAACAGGGGGCGCGAACACCGGGGAGCTGTTTTTT
CSARGTGGANTGELFF